These 8 T cell receptor beta chains came from one sample sequenced in a study of OX40 agonist ivuxolimab in advanced cancers. Data came from immunoSEQ multiplex PCR; TCRdb stores just in-frame clones and leaves some out. The data show 90,000 to 100,000 clones, 90% to 95% seen once. This specimen was CD4+ or CD8+ T cells sorted from blood, taken in a trial of the OX40 agonist ivuxolimab. Receptors were obtained from an adult with an advanced solid tumor such as melanoma, head and neck, liver or kidney cancer.

V is TRBV6-1 and J is TRBJ2-1; the match to TRBD2 covers 9 bases. This CDR3 is 15 amino acids long. Looked up from germline, CDR1 is MNHNS and CDR2 is SASEGT. The J segment lost 4 bases and the V segment lost 6 bases, leaving 7 bases of the junction unmatched. The CDR3 coding sequence is TGTGCCAGCAGCGCCGGGACTAGCCTTTACAATGAGCAGTTCTTC. Translated, it gives CASSAGTSLYNEQFF.

As regards this clone: One junction end disagrees with the germline gene, perhaps due to a read error. The V and J genes are TRBV11-2 and TRBJ1-1; D remains ambiguous. The CDR3 contains 13 residues. CDR1 and CDR2 from the germline V gene are SGHAT and FQNNGV. CDR3 residues: CASGFSGFTEAFF. In DNA form, the CDR3 reads TGTGCCAGCGGCTTCAGTGGCTTCACTGAAGCTTTCTTT.

The V gene is TRBV7-2, the J gene TRBJ1-5; possibly TRBD1 for D (5 bases). V lost 5 bases and J lost 0, with 14 bases in between. Germline lookup yields CDR1 SGHTA and CDR2 FQGNSA. This CDR3 spans 16 amino acids. The CDR3, as DNA: TGTGCCAGCAGCCTTGGGACGGTTAATAGCAATCAGCCCCAGCATTTT. It yields the protein CASSLGTVNSNQPQHF.

The chain has TRBV7-2 and TRBJ1-2; weak D call: TRBD1 (6 bases). The CDR3 consists of 16 residues. CDR1 and CDR2 (germline): SGHTA, FQGNSA. V was pared by 2 bases and J by 5 bases, with 18 bases between. CDR3 bases: TGTGCCAGCAGCTTAACGTCGGGGGCCTCTGAGTATGGCTACACCTTC. Amino acids: CASSLTSGASEYGYTF.

The gene calls are TRBV10-2 and TRBJ2-3, with D hard to call. V was clipped by 8 bases and J by 5 bases, with 8 bases between them. Per germline, CDR1 WSHSY and CDR2 SAAADI. CDR3 length equals 11 residues. The CDR3 is CASGLVDTQYF. The DNA for the CDR3 is TGCGCCAGCGGTCTCGTAGATACGCAGTATTTT.

The gene calls are TRBV7-2 and TRBJ2-1; no definite D call. V lost 1 base to trimming and J lost 4 bases, with 11 bases between them. CDR1 is SGHTA and CDR2 is FQGNSA in the germline V gene. The CDR3 has 15 residues. The CDR3 spells CASSLVAALYNEQFF. CDR3 bases: TGTGCCAGCAGCTTAGTTGCGGCACTGTACAATGAGCAGTTCTTC.

The chain employs TRBV5-1 and TRBJ2-3, with D unresolved. Trimming pared 2 bases from V and 2 bases from J, leaving 9 bases between. This CDR3 spans 14 amino acids. Germline V gives CDR1 SGHRS, CDR2 YFSETQ. The CDR3 reads CASSFGQLTDTQYF. The CDR3 bases are TGCGCCAGCAGCTTTGGTCAGCTCACAGATACGCAGTATTTT.

The chain recombines TRBV5-8 with TRBJ2-3; 8 nucleotides agree with TRBD2. J lost 2 bases, V lost 4 bases, and 9 bases had no gene match. The CDR3 contains 16 residues. Germline V gene sequence: CDR1 SGHTS, CDR2 YDEGEE. DNA for the CDR3: TGTGCCAGCAGCCTGGGGACTAGACAAAACACAGATACGCAGTATTTT. It encodes CASSLGTRQNTDTQYF.